The 18 T cell receptor beta chains reported below all come from one sample, sequenced in a study of T-cell reconstitution after alpha-beta-depleted transplantation in children. TCRbeta library preparation incorporated unique molecular identifiers. From the PCR reads, TCRdb called clonotypes with MiXCR, one entry per CDR3 protein. This sample has around 420,000 distinct CDR3 sequences, with around 15% found just once. This specimen consisted of PBMCs, mostly from graft donor cells, obtained 360 days after TCRalphabeta/CD19-depleted stem cell transplant. These receptors originate from a boy less than two years old who had a stem cell transplant for Wiskott-Aldrich syndrome, so the T cells may come from the graft donor.

The chain combines TRBV7-9 with TRBJ2-7; 10 bases agree with TRBD1. Unmatched junction bases numbered 9, after V lost 5 bases and J lost 2 bases. In germline, CDR1 is SEHNR, CDR2 FQNEAQ (reference sequence). The CDR3 spans 16 residues. The CDR3 sequence: CASSGRQGANPYEQYF. CDR3 nucleotide sequence: TGTGCCAGCAGCGGTCGACAGGGGGCGAACCCCTACGAGCAGTACTTC.

The chain recombines TRBV6-2 or TRBV6-3 with TRBJ2-2; tentatively, D is TRBD2 (6 bases). The CDR3 contains 14 residues. Germline-derived CDR1 and CDR2 are MNHEY and SVGEGT. Trimming took 2 bases from V and 6 from J, leaving 10 bases between them. The CDR3 region is CASSYTSLPGELFF. Here the CDR3 DNA reads TGTGCCAGCAGTTACACTAGCCTCCCCGGGGAGCTGTTTTTT.

The chain combines TRBV7-9 with TRBJ2-7; 8 bases match TRBD1. Germline CDR1 and CDR2: SEHNR and FQNEAQ (reference sequence). The CDR3 loop spans 15 amino acids. The trim removed 3 bases at V and 5 bases at J, leaving 9 bases unmatched. Written as DNA, the CDR3 is TGTGCCAGCAGCTTCGTTAGACAGGGGTACCACGAGCAGTACTTC. Translation gives CASSFVRQGYHEQYF.

V usage is TRBV30 and J usage is TRBJ2-5; a weak D match, TRBD2 (5 bases). CDR3 length: 14 amino acids. Germline V gene data show CDR1 as GTSNPN and CDR2 as SVGIG (reference sequence). V was pared by 1 base and J by 6 bases, with 15 bases between. CDR3 DNA: TGTGCCTGGAGTGACAATCCCCCGGGAAAGACCCAGTACTTC. Protein sequence: CAWSDNPPGKTQYF.

The chain couples TRBV5-1 to TRBJ2-1; 12 nucleotides match TRBD1. CDR3 length: 18 amino acids. Germline CDR1 is SGHRS and CDR2 is YFSETQ. The V and J ends lost 3 bases and 4 bases, in that order; junction bases with no gene match: 11. This CDR3 is CASSWDRGRSVDYNEQFF. In nucleotides, the CDR3 is TGCGCCAGCAGCTGGGACAGGGGGCGCAGTGTGGATTACAATGAGCAGTTCTTC.

Only a few counts were recorded for this clonotype. The gene calls are TRBV7-9 and TRBJ2-7; 7 nucleotides agree with TRBD2. Germline V gives CDR1 SEHNR, CDR2 FQNEAQ (reference sequence). Losses at the gene ends were 3 bases for V and 2 bases for J; bases not matched to a gene: 4. The CDR3 totals 14 residues. CDR3 nucleotide sequence: TGTGCCAGCAGCTTGTGGGACTACCCCTACGAGCAGTACTTC. Protein product: CASSLWDYPYEQYF.

This clonotype turned up a few times. The V gene is TRBV7-7, the J gene TRBJ2-3, with a tentative D call TRBD2 (6 bases). This CDR3 spans 14 amino acids. Germline lookup yields CDR1 SSHAT and CDR2 FNYEAQ (reference sequence). V gave up 3 bases and J gave up 2 bases, with 9 bases separating them. CDR3 in amino acids: CASSFGGLTDTQYF. CDR3 DNA: TGTGCCAGCAGCTTCGGGGGACTCACAGATACGCAGTATTTT.

This clonotype was counted between two and nine times. J is TRBJ1-2 and V is TRBV6-1; TRBD1 matches at 8 bases. V trimming: 8 bases; J trimming: 1 base; junction bases outside the gene matches: 9. The germline V gene encodes CDR1 MNHNS and CDR2 SASEGT. The CDR3 covers 15 residues. The CDR3 loop is CASFWTGRSNYGYTF. The CDR3, as DNA: TGTGCCAGCTTTTGGACAGGGAGGAGTAACTATGGCTACACCTTC.

The rearrangement links TRBV3-1 to TRBJ2-3, with D possibly matching TRBD2 (5 bases). This CDR3 comprises 15 residues. The germline V and J ends were trimmed by 3 bases and 4 bases, with 14 bases remaining between them. The germline V gene has CDR1 LGHDT and CDR2 YNNKEL (reference sequence). CDR3 coding DNA: TGTGCCAGCAGCCAGATCTCGCCCGGGGCAGATACGCAGTATTTT. It yields the protein CASSQISPGADTQYF.

This clonotype was seen repeatedly, ten times or more. The chain employs TRBV3-1 and TRBJ2-1; 7 bases match TRBD1. Trimming removed 3 bases from V and 7 bases from J; junction bases left unmatched: 9. CDR1 and CDR2 (germline): LGHDT, YNNKEL (reference sequence). This CDR3 has 15 amino acids. The CDR3, as DNA: TGTGCCAGCAGCCACCACAGGGGTCTTTATAATGAGCAGTTCTTC. This encodes CASSHHRGLYNEQFF.

This clonotype showed up just a few times. The chain links TRBV7-9 to TRBJ2-1; 8 bases agree with TRBD1. The junction had 8 bases not matched to a gene; V was cut back by 5 bases and J by 8 bases. CDR1 SEHNR and CDR2 FQNEAQ come from the germline V gene (reference sequence). There are 14 residues in the CDR3. This chain's CDR3 is CASSPWTGRHEQFF. As DNA, the CDR3 is TGTGCCAGCAGCCCTTGGACAGGGAGGCATGAGCAGTTCTTC. Filled out from reference TRBV7-9 and TRBJ2-1, the complete variable domain reads DTGVSQNPRHKITKRGQNVTFRCDPISEHNRLYWYRQTLGQGPEFLTYFQNEAQLEKSRLLSDRFSAERPKGSFSTLEIQRTEQGDSAMYLCASSPWTGRHEQFFGPGTRLTVL.

This clonotype was seen only a few times. The V call is TRBV19, the J call TRBJ2-7, with 14 bases that match TRBD2. V shed 7 bases and J 6 bases; nucleotides not matched to a gene: 17. Germline V gene data show CDR1 as LNHDA and CDR2 as SQIVND (reference sequence). The length of the CDR3 is 18 residues. The DNA of the CDR3 is TGTGCCAGTACCCAATCTCCGGGACTAGCGGGAGTATCTTCCGAGCAGTACTTC. As protein: CASTQSPGLAGVSSEQYF.

In its sample, this clonotype was seen a few times. The chain links TRBV10-3 to TRBJ2-7; D perhaps matches TRBD2 (6 bases). The germline V and J ends were trimmed by 5 bases and 5 bases, with 10 bases remaining between them. Germline CDR1 and CDR2: ENHRY and SYGVKD. This CDR3 is built from 12 residues. CDR3: CAISFRGNEQYF. The CDR3 DNA follows: TGTGCCATCAGTTTTCGGGGGAACGAGCAGTACTTC.

J is TRBJ2-2 and V is TRBV5-1; the match to TRBD2 covers 8 bases. Losses at the gene ends were 3 bases for V and 6 bases for J; bases not matched to a gene: 16. CDR1 is SGHRS and CDR2 is YFSETQ in the germline V gene. The CDR3 loop spans 18 amino acids. CDR3 in DNA: TGCGCCAGCAGCTACGCCGCGAGGCAGCGGGAGTGGGCCGGGGAGCTGTTTTTT. Protein product: CASSYAARQREWAGELFF.

This clonotype was seen only a few times. This chain uses TRBV3-1 with TRBJ2-2, with D possibly TRBD2 on 6 matching bases. Per germline, CDR1 LGHDT and CDR2 YNNKEL (reference sequence). The CDR3 totals 17 residues. Deletions cut 1 base from V and 5 bases from J, with 17 bases between. As DNA, the CDR3 is TGTGCCAGCAGCCAAGGCCCGGCGGGACTCATAACCGGGGAGCTGTTTTTT. Translation gives CASSQGPAGLITGELFF. Complete variable domain (other parts from reference TRBV3-1 and TRBJ2-2): DTAVSQTPKYLVTQMGNDKSIKCEQNLGHDTMYWYKQDSKKFLKIMFSYNNKELIINETVPNRFSPKSPDKAHLNLHINSLELGDSAVYFCASSQGPAGLITGELFFGEGSRLTVL.

This clonotype was picked up many times. The gene calls are TRBV12-3 or TRBV12-4 and TRBJ1-1, with unresolved D. V lost 4 bases and J 0 bases, leaving 9 bases between the germline ends. The CDR3 spans 14 residues. In DNA form, the CDR3 reads TGTGCCAGCAGTTCCGCGGGGATGAACACTGAAGCTTTCTTT. This gives the protein CASSSAGMNTEAFF.

The rearrangement uses TRBV12-3 or TRBV12-4 and TRBJ2-2, with D possibly being TRBD2 (6 bases). There are 16 residues in the CDR3. The V end was cut by 3 bases, the J end by 6 bases, with 17 bases between. Written as DNA, the CDR3 is TGTGCCAGCAGTTTGGGGACTCTAGCTTCGGCCGGGGAGCTGTTTTTT. This codes for CASSLGTLASAGELFF.

The rearrangement joins TRBV5-1 to TRBJ2-5; D might be TRBD1 (6 bases). The ends were cut back, 4 bases at V and 3 bases at J, with 28 bases in the middle. Germline V gives CDR1 SGHRS, CDR2 YFSETQ. The CDR3 runs to 19 residues. CDR3 DNA: TGCGCCAGCAGCCCAGGGGCCCGAGGTCACTACACTCAGGAAGAGACCCAGTACTTC. It specifies CASSPGARGHYTQEETQYF.